Listed below are T cell receptor beta chains from one sample, sequenced in a study of blood T cell repertoires in COVID-19. Only in-frame clones appear in the TCRdb table, and some are missing; sequencing was by immunoSEQ multiplex PCR. The data contain approximately 250,000 clones, approximately 85% of them seen just once; the ten biggest clones take up approximately 9%. Material: PBMCs or T cells enriched from blood (not recorded which). The receptors stem from a woman aged 45-59 years with acute COVID-19. Each CDR3 is given with its conserved first and last residue. The D gene is left open where the match is weak. Clone size, where shown, is once, few, many, or a class for clones that have expanded.

v_call	j_call	d_call	clone_size	cdr3_aa	cdr3_nt
TRBV2	TRBJ1-5	-	-	CASSTGNQPQHF	TGTGCCAGCAGTACGGGGAATCAGCCCCAGCATTTT
TRBV3-1/TRBV3-2	TRBJ1-2	TRBD1	-	CASSRGVGTDYGYTF	TGTGCCAGCAGCCGGGGGGTAGGGACAGACTATGGCTACACCTTC
TRBV4-1	TRBJ1-1	-	-	CASSHQILMGGPEAFF	TGCGCCAGCAGCCACCAAATCCTGATGGGGGGACCTGAAGCTTTCTTT
TRBV5-1	TRBJ2-4	TRBD1	-	CASSFDTTGVENIQYF	TGCGCCAGCAGCTTCGATACGACAGGGGTGGAAAACATTCAGTACTTC
TRBV7-6	TRBJ1-1	-	few	CASSPGGNTEAFF	TGTGCCAGCAGCCCCGGAGGAAACACTGAAGCTTTCTTT
TRBV18	TRBJ1-2	-	-	CASSPAPDSLSDGYTF	TGTGCCAGCTCACCCGCCCCGGACAGCCTTTCAGATGGCTACACCTTC
TRBV7-8	TRBJ2-5	-	-	CASSVTLGGETQYF	TGTGCCAGCAGCGTAACACTAGGCGGGGAGACCCAGTACTTC
TRBV14	TRBJ2-5	-	-	CASSRGGVRETQYF	TGTGCCAGCAGCCGAGGAGGGGTACGGGAGACCCAGTACTTC
TRBV7-2	TRBJ2-2	TRBD2	-	CASSSTSSGELFF	TGTGCCAGCAGCTCGACTAGCAGCGGGGAGCTGTTTTTT
TRBV18	TRBJ1-3	-	-	CASSPLTGYSGNTIYF	TGTGCCAGCTCACCCCTGACAGGTTACTCTGGAAACACCATATATTTT
TRBV19	TRBJ1-5	-	-	CASCQALANSGNQPQHF	TGTGCCAGTTGTCAGGCCTTGGCTAATAGTGGCAATCAGCCCCAGCATTTT
TRBV7-9	TRBJ1-2	-	-	CASSVNSGEINYGYTF	TGTGCCAGCAGCGTCAATTCAGGGGAGATTAACTATGGCTACACCTTC
TRBV5-6	TRBJ2-3	-	few	CASSLAAAFTDTQYF	TGTGCCAGCAGCTTGGCAGCGGCCTTCACAGATACGCAGTATTTT
TRBV4-3	TRBJ2-1	TRBD2	-	CASSGRGGSYNEQFF	TGCGCCAGCAGCGGGCGCGGGGGCTCCTACAATGAGCAGTTCTTC
TRBV5-1	TRBJ2-3	-	-	CASSPQGGYSETQYF	TGCGCCAGCAGCCCACAGGGTGGGTACAGCGAGACGCAGTATTTT
TRBV7-6	TRBJ1-3	-	-	CASSLESGGANSGNTIYF	TGTGCCAGCAGCTTAGAATCGGGGGGGGCGAACTCTGGAAACACCATATATTTT
TRBV3-1/TRBV3-2	TRBJ2-2	-	-	CASSRSQDTGELFF	TGTGCCAGCAGCCGCAGCCAGGACACCGGGGAGCTGTTTTTT
TRBV29-1	TRBJ2-7	-	-	CSVLDNYEQYF	TGCAGCGTGCTGGACAACTACGAGCAGTACTTC
TRBV7-9	TRBJ2-2	TRBD2	-	CASSRSGGNTGELFF	TGTGCCAGCAGCCGTAGCGGGGGAAACACCGGGGAGCTGTTTTTT
TRBV10-3	TRBJ2-7	TRBD2	few	CAISDPGTTVREQYF	TGTGCCATCAGTGACCCCGGGACTACCGTTCGCGAGCAGTACTTC
TRBV12-5	TRBJ1-5	-	-	CASGLGVHQPQHF	TGTGCTAGTGGTTTAGGAGTACATCAGCCCCAGCATTTT
TRBV30	TRBJ1-3	-	-	CAWSVAGAGSGNTIYF	TGTGCCTGGAGTGTAGCGGGTGCAGGCTCTGGAAACACCATATATTTT
TRBV9	TRBJ1-1	-	-	CASSWTASTTEAFF	TGTGCCAGCAGTTGGACAGCTTCTACCACTGAAGCTTTCTTT
TRBV19	TRBJ2-3	TRBD2	-	CASNLAGGSSTQYF	TGTGCCAGTAACCTAGCGGGGGGATCGTCTACGCAGTATTTT
TRBV9	TRBJ2-6	-	once	CASSVEPSTGANVLTF	TGTGCCAGCAGCGTAGAACCTTCTACTGGGGCCAACGTCCTGACTTTC